The sequence of this T cell receptor beta chain was determined in a study of T cells in Graves' hyperthyroidism and ophthalmopathy. Study information: Blood was drawn when the patient was first diagnosed and still untreated. General study results and limits: Within blood appeared most thyroid clonotypes that had expanded above 0.001.

This clonotype showed up many times. Its antigen is unknown. Between the trimmed V and J ends, which lost 0 bases and 0 bases, there was a span of 14 bases. This CDR3 region has 17 residues. CDR1 and CDR2 from the germline V gene are DFQATT and SNEGSKA (reference sequence). The source material, RNA transcripts, was used to amplify TCR beta CDR3 regions. A first-round RT-PCR of the TCR CDR3 used the HTBI primer set. Each CDR3 protein gets one entry after TCRdb re-called the multiplex PCR reads with MiXCR. Here the sample spans around 270,000 distinct CDR3 sequences, about 19% being singletons. Sequenced: blood. This sequence was found in a man aged 45-60 years with Graves' ophthalmopathy. V gene TRBV20-1 combines with J gene TRBJ1-4; maybe TRBD1 (6 bases). CDR3 in DNA: TGCAGTGCTAGAGATTCGGGGGGGCCAACAACTAATGAAAAACTGTTTTTT. Encoded protein: CSARDSGGPTTNEKLFF.